A selection of T cell receptor beta chains follows, all from one sample in a study of T cell repertoires in cytomegalovirus infection. A single record per CDR3 protein comes from TCRdb applying MiXCR to the reads. The sample has under 200,000 distinct CDR3 sequences, roughly 27% seen once. Sequencing was carried out using PBMCs. The receptor source for this set is a human donor in good health (CMV status not recorded). Some clones in this sample may be carry-over from other donors' samples. Each CDR3 is given with its conserved first and last residue. The D gene is left open where the match is weak. Rows may omit the clone size; those that give it use once, few, many or a size class.

cdr3_length j_call d_call clone_size v_call cdr3_aa cdr3_nt
14 TRBJ2-7 NA many TRBV7-8 CASSPAVSSYEQYF TGTGCCAGCAGCCCCGCGGTGAGCTCCTACGAGCAGTACTTC
13 TRBJ2-1 NA NA TRBV30 CAYQRAAGDEQFF TGTGCCTATCAGCGGGCAGCCGGCGATGAGCAGTTCTTC
16 TRBJ1-2 NA NA TRBV2 CASSEAYGVRNYGYTF TGTGCCAGCAGTGAAGCGTACGGAGTAAGAAACTATGGCTACACCTTC
15 TRBJ1-5 NA many TRBV11-1 CASSLDGRSNQPQHF TGTGCCAGCAGCTTAGATGGTAGGAGCAATCAGCCCCAGCATTTT
17 TRBJ2-1 NA many TRBV7-8 CASSLAFGWSSYNEQFF TGTGCCAGCAGCTTAGCGTTCGGCTGGAGCTCCTACAATGAGCAGTTCTTC
13 TRBJ1-2 TRBD1 few TRBV7-8 CASSIAQGDGYTF TGTGCCAGCAGCATAGCCCAGGGGGATGGCTACACCTTC
15 TRBJ1-1 NA NA TRBV20-1 CSARRSTLGNTEAFF TGCAGTGCTAGGAGGTCAACTTTGGGGAACACTGAAGCTTTCTTT
16 TRBJ1-3 NA many TRBV7-2 CASSGQTTGEGNTIYF TGTGCCAGCAGCGGACAAACCACTGGTGAAGGAAACACCATATATTTT
14 TRBJ1-4 NA NA TRBV2 CASAVGSAQQKLFF TGTGCCAGCGCGGTTGGGAGTGCCCAGCAAAAACTGTTTTTT
13 TRBJ2-5 NA NA TRBV11-3 CASSWRNQETQYF TGTGCCAGCAGCTGGCGGAACCAAGAGACCCAGTACTTC
13 TRBJ1-1 NA NA TRBV14 CASSPSYNTEAFF TGTGCCAGCAGCCCCTCTTATAACACTGAAGCTTTCTTT
14 TRBJ1-1 TRBD1 many TRBV11-1 CASSLDRTNTEAFF TGTGCCAGCAGCCTGGACAGGACGAACACTGAAGCTTTCTTT
15 TRBJ2-7 NA NA TRBV19 CASSPRSRATYEQYF TGTGCCAGTAGTCCCCGATCCCGGGCAACCTACGAGCAGTACTTC
11 TRBJ2-7 NA NA TRBV12-3/TRBV12-4 CASSRGLEQYF TGTGCCAGCAGCCGGGGTCTCGAGCAGTACTTC
13 TRBJ2-7 NA few TRBV7-2 CASSLDLTYEQYF TGTGCCAGCAGCTTAGATCTAACCTACGAGCAGTACTTC
15 TRBJ2-2 NA NA TRBV5-1 CASSSGASNTGELFF TGCGCCAGCAGTTCCGGGGCATCGAACACCGGGGAGCTGTTTTTT
13 TRBJ2-2 NA NA TRBV19 CASSMSGTGELFF TGTGCCAGTAGTATGTCGGGCACCGGGGAGCTGTTTTTT
15 TRBJ2-2 NA NA TRBV6-1 CASSEASVYTGELFF TGTGCCAGCAGTGAAGCGTCGGTGTACACCGGGGAGCTGTTTTTT
17 TRBJ2-5 TRBD2 few TRBV6-5 CASSRGLAGGYGETQYF TGTGCCAGCAGTAGGGGACTAGCGGGGGGCTACGGAGAGACCCAGTACTTC
14 TRBJ1-2 NA few TRBV7-9 CASSFREPQYGYTF TGTGCCAGCAGCTTCAGGGAGCCCCAATATGGCTACACCTTC
12 TRBJ2-3 NA few TRBV29-1 CSVGASRDTQYF TGCAGCGTTGGGGCTAGCAGAGATACGCAGTATTTT
14 TRBJ2-1 TRBD1 NA TRBV29-1 CSVEGDREIGEQFF TGCAGCGTTGAAGGTGACAGGGAGATAGGTGAGCAGTTCTTC
15 TRBJ1-5 NA NA TRBV5-5 CASSRSRVADQPQHF TGTGCCAGCAGCAGGAGTAGGGTAGCGGATCAGCCCCAGCATTTT
16 TRBJ2-1 TRBD1 few TRBV7-2 CASSPGTGLLGNEQFF TGTGCCAGCAGCCCTGGGACAGGGCTCTTAGGGAATGAGCAGTTCTTC
13 TRBJ2-7 TRBD1 few TRBV2 CASRQGATYEQYF TGTGCCAGCAGGCAGGGGGCGACCTACGAGCAGTACTTC
13 TRBJ1-1 NA few TRBV10-3 CATRAPENTEAFF TGTGCCACCCGAGCCCCAGAAAACACTGAAGCTTTCTTT
10 TRBJ2-5 NA NA TRBV29-1 CSVERETQYF TGCAGCGTTGAGCGGGAGACCCAGTACTTC
14 TRBJ1-4 TRBD1 few TRBV19 CASRGGAGNEKLFF TGTGCCAGTAGAGGGGGCGCGGGTAATGAAAAACTGTTTTTT
16 TRBJ2-2 NA few TRBV18 CASSPLPQISTGELFF TGTGCCAGCTCACCACTCCCCCAGATATCCACCGGGGAGCTGTTTTTT
16 TRBJ2-7 TRBD2 NA TRBV11-2 CASTPLESGVSYEQYF TGTGCCAGCACTCCCCTAGAGAGCGGGGTTTCCTACGAGCAGTACTTC
16 TRBJ1-2 NA NA TRBV10-3 CAISEAGDYSNYGYTF TGTGCCATCAGTGAAGCAGGGGACTATTCGAACTATGGCTACACCTTC
15 TRBJ2-7 NA NA TRBV27 CASSLYLGMVYEQYF TGTGCCAGCAGTTTATATTTAGGGATGGTCTACGAGCAGTACTTC
14 TRBJ2-7 NA few TRBV6-2/TRBV6-3 CASRPSGLSYEQYF TGTGCCAGCAGACCGAGCGGCCTGAGTTACGAGCAGTACTTC
14 TRBJ2-7 TRBD1 few TRBV5-5 CASSLWDSVYEQYF TGTGCCAGCAGCTTGTGGGACAGTGTCTACGAGCAGTACTTC
16 TRBJ1-3 TRBD1 NA TRBV4-3 CASSQAPGGTGNTIYF TGCGCCAGCAGCCAAGCCCCAGGGGGGACTGGAAACACCATATATTTT
11 TRBJ2-1 NA NA TRBV2 CASPRGGEQFF TGTGCCAGCCCACGGGGCGGTGAGCAGTTCTTC
15 TRBJ2-7 TRBD2 NA TRBV7-2 CASSLGGGGSYEQYF TGTGCCAGCAGCTTAGGGGGCGGGGGGTCTTACGAGCAGTACTTC
14 TRBJ2-3 NA NA TRBV7-2 CASSLAVGTDTQYF TGTGCCAGCAGCTTAGCGGTTGGTACAGATACGCAGTATTTT
12 TRBJ1-1 NA few TRBV11-2 CASSLQNTEAFF TGTGCCAGCAGCTTACAGAACACTGAAGCTTTCTTT
15 TRBJ1-1 NA NA TRBV7-9 CASSLAHRGGTEAFF TGTGCCAGCAGCTTAGCGCATCGGGGTGGGACTGAAGCTTTCTTT